The 27 T cell receptor beta chains listed next were all sequenced from one sample in a study of T-cell reconstitution after alpha-beta-depleted transplantation in children. This sample's TCRbeta library carried unique molecular identifier barcodes. TCRdb passed the PCR reads through MiXCR, listing each CDR3 protein once. The sample includes a few hundred thousand distinct CDR3 sequences, about 9.6% of them seen just once. The source material was PBMCs from the stem cell graft donor, sampled from the stem cell graft. Source of these receptors: a human donor who donated a stem cell graft to a child with SCID.

The sample holds many counts of this clonotype. The chain joins TRBV7-2 to TRBJ2-7; 7 bases line up with TRBD2. The CDR3 sequence is 13 residues long. With 4 bases clipped from V and 4 bases from J, the junction kept 4 bases outside the gene matches. The germline V gene encodes CDR1 SGHTA and CDR2 FQGNSA. The CDR3 sequence: CASSSSSGYEQYF. DNA for the CDR3: TGTGCCAGCAGCTCCTCTAGCGGATACGAGCAGTACTTC. The full variable domain, rest sourced from reference TRBV7-2 and TRBJ2-7, is GAGVSQSPSNKVTEKGKDVELRCDPISGHTALYWYRQSLGQGLEFLIYFQGNSAPDKSGLPSDRFSAERTGGSVSTLTIQRTQQEDSAVYLCASSSSSGYEQYFGPGTRLTVT.

This clonotype was detected many times. The rearrangement links TRBV7-6 to TRBJ2-5; D not resolved. This CDR3 has 14 amino acids. Trimming took off 4 bases at V and 5 bases at J, with 14 bases between the two ends. Germline V CDR1 and CDR2: SGHVS, FNYEAQ. In nucleotides, the CDR3 is TGTGCCAGCAGCTCCGACCCTTTGGGGGAGACCCAGTACTTC. Residues: CASSSDPLGETQYF.

On this clonotype itself: This may be a read error: a much more frequent sequence differs by one nucleotide. This rearrangement joins TRBV7-2 to TRBJ2-7, with no clear D. The CDR3 is 13 residues long. Germline V gene data show CDR1 as SGHTA and CDR2 as FQGNSA. The CDR3 reads CASTLGLNYEQYF. The DNA of the CDR3 is TGTGCCAGCACCTTAGGGCTAAACTACGAGCAGTACTTC.

In its sample, this clonotype was seen many times. The rearrangement uses TRBV20-1 and TRBJ2-3, with TRBD2 as a possible D gene (6 bases). Trimming left V 6 bases short and J 2 bases short, with 12 bases between. The germline V gene has CDR1 DFQATT and CDR2 SNEGSKA (reference sequence). The CDR3 contains 13 residues. The CDR3 sequence is CSAGTGYTDTQYF. CDR3 bases: TGCAGTGCCGGGACTGGATACACAGATACGCAGTATTTT.

V gene TRBV6-2 or TRBV6-3 combines with J gene TRBJ2-7; 7 bases map to TRBD2. Germline V gene data show CDR1 as MNHEY and CDR2 as SVGEGT. Trimming at V came to 0 bases and at J to 0 bases, leaving 11 bases not matched to a gene. The CDR3 extends over 18 amino acids. DNA for the CDR3: TGTGCCAGCAGTTACTCGTTTGGGAGGGACTGGAGCTCCTACGAGCAGTACTTC. Its translation is CASSYSFGRDWSSYEQYF.

This clonotype was seen more than once but under ten times. The chain joins TRBV7-8 to TRBJ2-3; 8 bases agree with TRBD1. The CDR3 totals 16 residues. Trimming took 5 bases from V and 3 from J; bases not matched to a gene: 10. Germline CDR1 is SGHVS and CDR2 is FQNEAQ. In nucleotides, the CDR3 is TGTGCCAGCAGCGGACAACAGGGGGGACGGACAGATACGCAGTATTTT. Translation gives CASSGQQGGRTDTQYF.

This clonotype was seen repeatedly, ten times or more. This chain joins TRBV5-1 and TRBJ1-4, with a possible D match to TRBD1 (6 bases). Deletions cut 4 bases from V and 5 bases from J, with 12 bases between. Germline CDR1 reads SGHRS; CDR2 reads YFSETQ. CDR3 length equals 14 residues. This CDR3 reads CASSAIRGNEKLFF. The CDR3 coding sequence is TGCGCCAGCAGCGCTATCAGGGGAAATGAAAAACTGTTTTTT.

This clonotype appeared many times. The chain joins TRBV20-1 to TRBJ2-1; 9 positions agree with TRBD1. The CDR3 has 13 amino acids. The V and J ends lost 5 bases and 3 bases, in that order; junction bases with no gene match: 2. CDR1 and CDR2 (germline): DFQATT, SNEGSKA (reference sequence). The CDR3 reads CSAQGQGYNEQFF. In DNA form, the CDR3 reads TGCAGTGCTCAGGGACAGGGCTACAATGAGCAGTTCTTC.

This clonotype came up many times. V gene TRBV5-1 combines with J gene TRBJ2-7; 9 nucleotides align to TRBD1. V was pared by 2 bases and J by 4 bases, with 4 bases of the junction left unmatched. Germline values: CDR1 SGHRS, CDR2 YFSETQ. CDR3 length: 14 amino acids. CDR3 in DNA: TGCGCCAGCAGCTTACAGGGGGCTAAGTACGAGCAGTACTTC. It is translated as CASSLQGAKYEQYF.

This clonotype appeared many times. The chain combines TRBV5-5 with TRBJ1-1; D might be TRBD1 (5 bases). This CDR3 comprises 17 residues. From germline, CDR1 is SGHKS and CDR2 YYEKEE (reference sequence). V lost 3 bases and J lost 4, with 22 bases in between. CDR3 bases: TGTGCCAGCAGCTCCCCTGGAGACAGCTTTATGGGCACTGAAGCTTTCTTT. It translates to CASSSPGDSFMGTEAFF.

This clonotype was seen many times. The rearrangement joins TRBV5-1 to TRBJ1-5; weak D call: TRBD1 (5 bases). The germline V gene encodes CDR1 SGHRS and CDR2 YFSETQ. V lost 0 bases to trimming and J lost 0 bases, with 13 bases between them. The CDR3 sequence is 17 residues long. The CDR3 reads CASSLAGTSPSNQPQHF. The CDR3 DNA is TGCGCCAGCAGCTTGGCCGGGACGTCTCCTAGCAATCAGCCCCAGCATTTT.

This clonotype was counted many times. The V gene is TRBV20-1, the J gene TRBJ1-5; D may be TRBD1 (5 bases). CDR3 length equals 15 residues. Germline lookup yields CDR1 DFQATT and CDR2 SNEGSKA (reference sequence). Trimming cost V 0 bases and J 4 bases, with 13 bases left between them. The CDR3 reads CSARDLDSRNQPQHF. In nucleotides, the CDR3 is TGCAGTGCTAGAGACTTAGACAGCCGGAATCAGCCCCAGCATTTT.

This clonotype was seen a few times. V is TRBV28 and J is TRBJ1-3, with D unresolved. V was cut by 4 bases and J by 0 bases, with 7 bases left in between. Germline CDR1 is MDHEN and CDR2 is SYDVKM. This CDR3 comprises 14 residues. The CDR3 reads CASSSHNSGNTIYF. The DNA for the CDR3 is TGTGCCAGCAGTTCTCATAACTCTGGAAACACCATATATTTT.

This clonotype appeared many times. J is TRBJ1-5 and V is TRBV12-3 or TRBV12-4; unclear D gene. This CDR3 region has 12 residues. Trimming removed 0 bases at V and 6 bases at J, with 3 bases between. DNA of the CDR3: TGTGCCAGCAGTTTAGCTGCTCAGCCCCAGCATTTT. Residues: CASSLAAQPQHF.

This clonotype was seen at least ten times. This chain joins TRBV20-1 and TRBJ2-7; D is undetermined. In germline, CDR1 is DFQATT, CDR2 SNEGSKA (reference sequence). V was pared by 3 bases and J by 2 bases, with 8 bases between. This CDR3 spans 12 amino acids. CDR3: CSASRQAYEQYF. The CDR3 nucleotides read TGCAGTGCTAGTAGGCAGGCCTACGAGCAGTACTTC.

This clonotype has at least ten counts. CDR3 in DNA: TGTGCCAGCACCTCGGGGACAGGGTTCGCTTTCTTT. It is translated as CASTSGTGFAFF. The V gene is TRBV9, the J gene TRBJ1-1, with 9 bases aligning to TRBD1. J gave up 11 bases and V 6 bases, and 8 bases lay outside the gene matches. This CDR3 comprises 12 residues. The germline V gene has CDR1 SGDLS and CDR2 YYNGEE.

This clonotype showed up many times. In nucleotides, the CDR3 is TGCGCCAGCAGCTCCTCGATGACAGGAACCATCTCTGGGGCCAACGTCCTGACTTTC. Translating gives CASSSSMTGTISGANVLTF. The V call is TRBV5-1, the J call TRBJ2-6; tentative D call: TRBD1 (6 bases). Germline CDR1 reads SGHRS; CDR2 reads YFSETQ. Trimming shortened V by 3 bases and J by 0 bases, and 19 bases separated the two germline ends. The CDR3 consists of 19 residues.

This clonotype was seen many times. The rearrangement links TRBV3-1 to TRBJ2-1; 7 bases align to TRBD2. Germline V gene lookup returns CDR1 LGHDT and CDR2 YNNKEL (reference sequence). Losses at the gene ends were 0 bases for V and 0 bases for J; bases not matched to a gene: 17. This CDR3 contains 21 residues. The chain's CDR3 is CASSQDLLAGERKSSYNEQFF. The CDR3 DNA reads as TGTGCCAGCAGCCAAGATCTTCTCGCGGGGGAGCGAAAAAGCTCCTACAATGAGCAGTTCTTC.

The sample holds many counts of this clonotype. The chain combines TRBV19 with TRBJ2-5; D is ambiguous. Germline CDR1 is LNHDA and CDR2 is SQIVND (reference sequence). V lost 5 bases and J lost 5, with 6 bases in between. The CDR3 contains 11 residues. The CDR3 DNA follows: TGTGCCAGTAGTGCCAGGGAGACCCAGTACTTC. It is translated as CASSARETQYF.

The genes are TRBV15 and TRBJ2-1, with 10 nucleotides matching TRBD2. The J call may be wrong; the DNA end is better matched by TRBJ2-5. CDR1 is LNHNV and CDR2 is YYDKDF in the germline V gene (reference sequence). The CDR3 extends over 16 amino acids. CDR3 coding DNA: TGTGCCACCAGCAGAGAAGGACTAGCGGCCCGGGAGACCCAGTACTTC. Encoded protein: CATSREGLAARETQYF.

J is TRBJ1-2 and V is TRBV5-6; 8 bases line up with TRBD1. In germline, CDR1 is SGHDT, CDR2 YYEEEE. The length of the CDR3 is 16 residues. The trim removed 1 base at V and 2 bases at J, leaving 7 bases unmatched. The CDR3 is CASSLIQGATNYGYTF. CDR3 coding DNA: TGTGCCAGCAGCTTGATTCAGGGGGCGACCAACTATGGCTACACCTTC.

This clonotype was recorded many times. The J gene is TRBJ2-2, the V gene TRBV5-1; no firm D call. CDR1 SGHRS and CDR2 YFSETQ come from the germline V gene. This CDR3 region has 12 residues. The V and J ends lost 0 bases and 8 bases respectively, with 5 bases between them. The CDR3 protein is CASSLVEGELFF. CDR3 nucleotides: TGCGCCAGCAGCTTGGTAGAGGGGGAGCTGTTTTTT.

Ten or more counts support this clonotype. The chain carries TRBV5-1 and TRBJ2-3; D may be TRBD1 (6 bases). The CDR3 totals 13 residues. Trimming left V 4 bases short and J 4 bases short, with 10 bases between. Germline CDR1 SGHRS, CDR2 YFSETQ. In nucleotides, the CDR3 is TGCGCCAGCAGCGCGAGGGGGTCAGATACGCAGTATTTT. Amino acids: CASSARGSDTQYF.

This clonotype was observed many times. This chain links TRBV7-9 with TRBJ2-7; TRBD1 might be the D (8 bases). The CDR3 consists of 15 residues. Looked up from germline, CDR1 is SEHNR and CDR2 is FQNEAQ (reference sequence). Trimming cost V 8 bases and J 7 bases, with 24 bases left between them. Written as DNA, the CDR3 is TGTGCCAGCGCCCTAGGAACAGGGGGGGTGAAGGAGCAGTACTTC. This translates into CASALGTGGVKEQYF.

The chain links TRBV6-5 to TRBJ2-7, with 9 bases that match TRBD1. V shed 0 bases and J 0 bases; nucleotides not matched to a gene: 3. The CDR3 runs to 16 residues. Germline-derived CDR1 and CDR2 are MNHEY and SVGAGI. The CDR3 nucleotides read TGTGCCAGCAGTTACTCGGACAGGGGAAGCTCCTACGAGCAGTACTTC. As protein: CASSYSDRGSSYEQYF.

Many counts were recorded for this clonotype. The rearrangement uses TRBV20-1 and TRBJ1-5, with D possibly TRBD1 on 5 matching bases. This CDR3 has 16 amino acids. Germline loops: CDR1 DFQATT, CDR2 SNEGSKA (reference sequence). V was shortened by 0 bases and J by 5 bases, with 17 bases between the two germline ends. CDR3 protein: CSARDRLTTADQPQHF. CDR3 coding DNA: TGCAGTGCTAGAGACCGACTAACGACAGCAGATCAGCCCCAGCATTTT.

In its sample, this clonotype was seen many times. The CDR3 sequence is CASSLGGPGVNTEAFF. The CDR3, as DNA: TGCGCCAGCAGCTTGGGTGGCCCCGGGGTGAACACTGAAGCTTTCTTT. V and J are TRBV5-1 and TRBJ1-1; no clear D. From germline, CDR1 is SGHRS and CDR2 YFSETQ. With 0 bases removed from V and 0 bases from J, the gap between germline ends came to 12 bases. The CDR3 length is 16 residues.